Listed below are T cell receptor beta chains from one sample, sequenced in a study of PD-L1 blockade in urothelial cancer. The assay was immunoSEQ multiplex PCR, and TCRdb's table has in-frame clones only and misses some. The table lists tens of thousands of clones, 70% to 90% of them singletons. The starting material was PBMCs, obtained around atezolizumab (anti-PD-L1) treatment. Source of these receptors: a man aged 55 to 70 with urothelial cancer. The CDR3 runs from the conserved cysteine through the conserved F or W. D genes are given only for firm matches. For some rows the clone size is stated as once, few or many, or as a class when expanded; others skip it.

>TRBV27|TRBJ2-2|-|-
TGTGCCAGCAGTTTTCGGAGGGGTCGCACCGGGGAGCTGTTTTTT
CASSFRRGRTGELFF
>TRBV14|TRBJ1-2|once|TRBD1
TGTGCCAGCAGCCTCGGGACAGCGGAACGATCTGGCTACACCTTC
CASSLGTAERSGYTF
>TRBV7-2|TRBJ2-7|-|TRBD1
TGTGCCAGCAGCCCCCGGGACAGGGGGACTGGCGAGCAGTACTTC
CASSPRDRGTGEQYF
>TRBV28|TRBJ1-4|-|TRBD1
TGTGCCAGCAGTTCGACCGGGACAGCTTATGAAAAACTGTTTTTT
CASSSTGTAYEKLFF
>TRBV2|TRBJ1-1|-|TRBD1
TGTGCCAGCTTCGACAGGGTCACTGAAGCTTTCTTT
CASFDRVTEAFF
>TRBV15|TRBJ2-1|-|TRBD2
TGTGCCACCAGCAGAGGGTTGGGAGGGGTTCGTGCATCGAGTGAGCAGTTCTTC
CATSRGLGGVRASSEQFF
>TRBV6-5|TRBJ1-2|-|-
TGTGCCAGCAGTTACTCGATTTCACAGGGCTGCACCTTC
CASSYSISQGCTF
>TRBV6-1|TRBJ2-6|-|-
TGTGCCATCGATACGTCGGCTGGGGCCAACGTCCTGACTTTC
CAIDTSAGANVLTF
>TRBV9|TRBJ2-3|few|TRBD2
TGTGCCAGCAGTTATAGAGCGGGGGGGACAGATACGCAGTATTTT
CASSYRAGGTDTQYF
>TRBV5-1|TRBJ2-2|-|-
TGCGCCAGCAGCTTGGCTCAGGTTGTCACCGGGGAGCTGTTTTTT
CASSLAQVVTGELFF
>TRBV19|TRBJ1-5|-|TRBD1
TGTGCCAGTAGCCCCCTTACTACAGGGGATCAGCCCCAGCATTTT
CASSPLTTGDQPQHF
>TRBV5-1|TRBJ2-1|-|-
TGCGCCAGCACCGTATCGCTTACGTCAGCCTACAATGAGCAGTTCTTC
CASTVSLTSAYNEQFF
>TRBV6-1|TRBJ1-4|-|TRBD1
TGTGCCAGCAGTGAACGTGGCAGGGGGAGTGAAAAACTGTTTTTT
CASSERGRGSEKLFF
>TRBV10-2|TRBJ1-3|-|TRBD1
TGCGCCAGCAGCCGGACAGGGTCTGGAAACACCATATATTTT
CASSRTGSGNTIYF
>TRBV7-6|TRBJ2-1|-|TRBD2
TGTGCCAGCAGCCTACGGGGCGGGGGGGTGAACAATGAGCAGTTCTTC
CASSLRGGGVNNEQFF
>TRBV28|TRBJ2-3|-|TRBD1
TGTGCCAGCAGACCGGGACAGGCCACAGATACGCAGTATTTT
CASRPGQATDTQYF
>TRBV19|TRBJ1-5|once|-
TGTGCCAGTAGTCACGACAGGAGCAATCAGCCCCAGCATTTT
CASSHDRSNQPQHF
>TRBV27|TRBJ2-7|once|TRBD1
TGTGCCAGCAGTTTATCGGGGACAGGGTTCTACGAGCAGTACTTC
CASSLSGTGFYEQYF
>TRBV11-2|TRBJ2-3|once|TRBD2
TGTGCCAGCAGCTTACGGCTAGCGGGGGGTAGCACAGATACGCAGTATTTT
CASSLRLAGGSTDTQYF
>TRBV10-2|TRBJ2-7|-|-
TGCGCCAGTGGACAGAACGAGCAGTACTTC
CASGQNEQYF
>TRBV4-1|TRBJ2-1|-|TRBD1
TGCACCAGCAGCCAAGATTCTTTTACGGACAGGGCAAATGAGCAGTTCTTC
CTSSQDSFTDRANEQFF
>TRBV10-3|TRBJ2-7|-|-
TGTGCCATCAGCCAGAGCCAACTAGCCTACGAGCAGTACTTC
CAISQSQLAYEQYF
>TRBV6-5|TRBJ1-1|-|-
TGTGCCAGCAGTTACGAGGGTCACACTGAAGCTTTCTTT
CASSYEGHTEAFF
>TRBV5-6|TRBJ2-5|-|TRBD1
TGTGCCAGCAGAATGGGACAGTCCCTGGGAGAGACCCAGTACTTC
CASRMGQSLGETQYF
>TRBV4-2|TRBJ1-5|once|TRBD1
TGTGCCAGCAGCCAAGAGGACGGACAGGGTGGCAATCAGCCCCAGCATTTT
CASSQEDGQGGNQPQHF
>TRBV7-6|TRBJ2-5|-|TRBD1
TGTGCCAGCAGCAAACAAGGAGGGACAGGGGTGCGAGAGACCCAGTACTTC
CASSKQGGTGVRETQYF
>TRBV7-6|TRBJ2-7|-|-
TGTGCCAGCAGCGGTAAGGGGACCTACGAGCAGTACTTC
CASSGKGTYEQYF
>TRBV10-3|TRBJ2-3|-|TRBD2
TGTGCCATCAGTGAGAGAAGTAGCGGGGGGGCAGATACGCAGTATTTT
CAISERSSGGADTQYF
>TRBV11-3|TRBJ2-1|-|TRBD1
TGTGCCAGCAGCTTAAACCCCCAGGGGGTGGGTTACAATGAGCAGTTCTTC
CASSLNPQGVGYNEQFF
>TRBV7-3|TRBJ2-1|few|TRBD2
TGTGCCAGCAGCTTATATTCCAGCGGGGGAAATGAGCAGTTCTTC
CASSLYSSGGNEQFF
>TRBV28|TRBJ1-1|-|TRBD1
TGTGCCAGCCTGGACAGGGCGGCCACTGAAGCTTTCTTT
CASLDRAATEAFF
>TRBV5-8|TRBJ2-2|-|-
TGTGCCAGCAGCAGGGACTTCGACGGCACCGGGGAGCTGTTTTTT
CASSRDFDGTGELFF
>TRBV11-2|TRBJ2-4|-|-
TGTGCCAGCAGCTTGACCCCCGGAGGGGAGCACATTCAGTACTTC
CASSLTPGGEHIQYF
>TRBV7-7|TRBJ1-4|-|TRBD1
TGTGCTAGCAGCTTAGGTTCGGACAGGGCGCGTGAAAAACTGTTTTTT
CASSLGSDRAREKLFF
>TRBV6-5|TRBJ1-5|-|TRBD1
TGTGCCAGCAGTTACATGACAGGGGGAAGGTGGCCCCAGCATTTT
CASSYMTGGRWPQHF
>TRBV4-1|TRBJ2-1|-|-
TGCGCCAGCAGCCTCGGGTGGGAGCAGTTCTTC
CASSLGWEQFF
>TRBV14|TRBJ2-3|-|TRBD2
TGTGCCAGCAGCCGAGGGACTACCCCCACAGATACGCAGTATTTT
CASSRGTTPTDTQYF
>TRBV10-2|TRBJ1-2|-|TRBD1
TGCGCCAGCGCCCGGGACAGGGGGCAAAACACCTTC
CASARDRGQNTF
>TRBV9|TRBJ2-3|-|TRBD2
TGTGCCAGCAGCGCTAGCGGGGGGGTACATACGCAGTATTTT
CASSASGGVHTQYF
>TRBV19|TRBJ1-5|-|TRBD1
TGTGCCAGTAGTATCTTTGGGGACAGCCTAAATCAGCCCCAGCATTTT
CASSIFGDSLNQPQHF
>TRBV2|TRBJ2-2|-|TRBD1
TGTGTCATGACAGGGGGGAACACCGGGGAGCTGTTTTTT
CVMTGGNTGELFF